The T cell receptor beta chain described here comes from a study of cytomegalovirus exposure and HLA in healthy donors. Study outcomes and limitations: Information on immune exposure was restricted to one variable (CMV serostatus). Cytomegalovirus-associated status was assigned to fewer than 200 TCR beta chains. CMV antigen specificity of a few CMV-associated chains was confirmed in vitro.

Germline lookup yields CDR1 PRHDT and CDR2 FYEKMQ (reference sequence). The CDR3 runs 15 residues. V gave up 5 bases and J gave up 5 bases, with 18 bases separating them. This clone has more than one count but fewer than ten. Its antigen is as yet unknown. PCR involved 60 Vbeta and 13 Jbeta primers. TCRdb keeps only in-frame clones here, not all; method: immunoSEQ multiplex PCR. The sample lists 150,000 to 200,000 clones, roughly 71% occurring once. Input material: PBMCs. This TCR came from a male donor in good health and CMV-seropositive. The V and J genes are TRBV13 and TRBJ1-1; TRBD1 might be the D (5 bases). CDR3: CASSPHRGRGTEAFF. CDR3 nucleotides: TGTGCCAGCAGCCCCCATCGAGGGAGGGGTACTGAAGCTTTCTTT.